This passage covers 7 T cell receptor beta chains from one sample sequenced in a study of metastatic and nonmetastatic thyroid tumors. TCRdb re-clonotyped the PCR reads through MiXCR. The table has fewer than 7,500 clones, roughly 30% seen once. Before thyroid surgery, none of the patients had received any treatment. The sample consisted of adjacent normal tissue. Receptor source: a female donor with papillary thyroid cancer or a benign thyroid nodule (not recorded which). Some clones in this sample may be carry-over from other donors' samples.

The CDR3 spells CAWSRGQGVYEQYF. CDR3 in DNA: TGTGCCTGGAGTCGGGGACAGGGAGTCTACGAGCAGTACTTC. The chain is built from TRBV30 and TRBJ2-7, with 9 nucleotides matching TRBD1. The CDR3 is 14 amino acids. The trim removed 2 bases at V and 3 bases at J, leaving 5 bases unmatched. Germline V gene data show CDR1 as GTSNPN and CDR2 as SVGIG (reference sequence). The entire variable domain, with the rest obtained from reference TRBV30 and TRBJ2-7, is as follows: SQTIHQWPATLVQPVGSPLSLECTVEGTSNPNLYWYRQAAGRGLQLLFYSVGIGQISSEVPQNLSASRPQDRQFILSSKKLLLSDSGFYLCAWSRGQGVYEQYFGPGTRLTVT.

This clone was seen a handful of times. The gene calls are TRBV2 and TRBJ1-1; D call uncertain. This CDR3 is built from 12 residues. V was pared by 6 bases and J by 7 bases, with 12 bases between. CDR1 and CDR2 from the germline V gene are SNHLY and FYNNEI. The CDR3 reads CASRERGVEAFF. The CDR3 DNA reads as TGTGCCAGCAGGGAACGGGGAGTTGAAGCTTTCTTT.

This clone has only a few counts. The chain combines TRBV27 with TRBJ2-1; D may correspond to TRBD1 or TRBD2 (5 bases each). V was cut by 6 bases and J by 2 bases, with 14 bases left in between. The CDR3 runs to 15 residues. CDR1 MNHEY and CDR2 SMNVEV come from the germline V gene (reference sequence). The CDR3 region is CASSRRDRAYNEQFF. Written as DNA, the CDR3 is TGTGCCAGCAGCCGCCGGGACCGAGCCTACAATGAGCAGTTCTTC.

This clone was counted a few times. This chain's CDR3 is CASSPDRGFQPQHF. In DNA form, the CDR3 reads TGCGCCAGCAGTCCGGACAGGGGTTTTCAGCCCCAGCATTTT. This sequence joins TRBV10-1 and TRBJ1-5; TRBD1 matches 9 bases. There are 14 residues in the CDR3. The ends lost 5 bases at V and 6 bases at J; junction bases unmatched: 5. Germline values: CDR1 WNHNN, CDR2 SYGVQD (reference sequence).

V gene TRBV6-1 combines with J gene TRBJ1-2, with a weak D call TRBD1 (6 bases). The germline gives CDR1 MNHNS, CDR2 SASEGT. This CDR3 comprises 14 residues. Trimming took off 6 bases at V and 2 bases at J, with 13 bases between the two ends. This chain's CDR3 is CASRGGADNYGYTF. CDR3 coding DNA: TGTGCCAGCAGAGGGGGGGCGGACAACTATGGCTACACCTTC.

This clone was seen a few times. Within the sample, other DNA sequences also encode this same CDR3. This sequence joins TRBV19 and TRBJ1-5; no clear D. Germline CDR1 LNHDA, CDR2 SQIVND (reference sequence). V lost 4 bases and J lost 4, with 11 bases in between. The CDR3 has 14 residues. The CDR3 spells CASSTFDGNQPQHF. CDR3 nucleotide sequence: TGTGCCAGTAGTACATTTGACGGAAATCAGCCCCAGCATTTT.

The chain carries TRBV7-2 and TRBJ1-5, with D maybe TRBD1 (5 bases). The CDR3 is 15 residues long. The V end lost 5 bases, the J end lost 1 base, and 12 bases lay between the germline ends. Looked up from germline, CDR1 is SGHTA and CDR2 is FQGNSA. CDR3 nucleotide sequence: TGTGCCAGCAGCCAATTCGGGGGGAGCAATCAGCCCCAGCATTTT. Translation gives CASSQFGGSNQPQHF.